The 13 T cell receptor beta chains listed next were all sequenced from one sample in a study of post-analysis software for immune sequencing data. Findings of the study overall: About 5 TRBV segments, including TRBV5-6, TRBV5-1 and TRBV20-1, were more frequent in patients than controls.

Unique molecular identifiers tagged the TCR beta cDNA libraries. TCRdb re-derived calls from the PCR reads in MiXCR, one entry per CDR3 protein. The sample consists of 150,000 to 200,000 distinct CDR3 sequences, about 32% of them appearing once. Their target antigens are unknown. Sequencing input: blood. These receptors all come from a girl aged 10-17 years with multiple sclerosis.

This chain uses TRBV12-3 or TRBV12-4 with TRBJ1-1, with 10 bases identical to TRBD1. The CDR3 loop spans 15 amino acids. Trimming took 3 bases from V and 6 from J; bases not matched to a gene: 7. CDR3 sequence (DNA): TGTGCCAGCAGTTTCCCCGGGACAGGGGTCCCTGAAGCTTTCTTT. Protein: CASSFPGTGVPEAFF.

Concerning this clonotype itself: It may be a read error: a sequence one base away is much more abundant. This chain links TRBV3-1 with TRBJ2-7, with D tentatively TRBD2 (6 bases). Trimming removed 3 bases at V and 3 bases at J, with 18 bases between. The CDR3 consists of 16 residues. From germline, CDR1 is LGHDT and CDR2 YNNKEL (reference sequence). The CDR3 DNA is TGTGCCAGCAGCCAGGTACGGGACTTCCCCTACTACGAGCAGTACTTC. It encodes CASSQVRDFPYYEQYF.

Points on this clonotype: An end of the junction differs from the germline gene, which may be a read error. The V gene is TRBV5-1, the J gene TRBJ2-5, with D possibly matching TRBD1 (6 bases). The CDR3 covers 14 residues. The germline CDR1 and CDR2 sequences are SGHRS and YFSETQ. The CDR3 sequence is CASSLGQGQGTQYF. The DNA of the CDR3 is TGCGCCAGCAGCTTGGGGCAGGGACAAGGGACCCAGTACTTC. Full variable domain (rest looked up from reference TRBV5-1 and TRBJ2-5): KAGVTQTPRYLIKTRGQQVTLSCSPISGHRSVSWYQQTPGQGLQFLFEYFSETQRNKGNFPGRFSGRQFSNSRSEMNVSTLELGDSALYLCASSLGQGQGTQYFGPGTRLLVL.

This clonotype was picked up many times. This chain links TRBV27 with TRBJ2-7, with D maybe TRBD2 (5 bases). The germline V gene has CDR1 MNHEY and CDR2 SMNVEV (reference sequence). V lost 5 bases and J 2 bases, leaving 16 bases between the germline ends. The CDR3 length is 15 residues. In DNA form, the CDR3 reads TGTGCCAGCAGTGTCCACTCCGGGGTGGCCTACGAGCAGTACTTC. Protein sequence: CASSVHSGVAYEQYF.

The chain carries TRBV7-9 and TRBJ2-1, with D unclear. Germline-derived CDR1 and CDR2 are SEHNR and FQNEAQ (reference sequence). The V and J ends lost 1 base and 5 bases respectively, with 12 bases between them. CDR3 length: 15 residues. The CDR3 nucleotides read TGTGCCAGCAGCTTAGATCTTGGCCTAGACAATGAGCAGTTCTTC. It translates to CASSLDLGLDNEQFF. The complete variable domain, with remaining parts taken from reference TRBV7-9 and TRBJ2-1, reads DTGVSQNPRHKITKRGQNVTFRCDPISEHNRLYWYRQTLGQGPEFLTYFQNEAQLEKSRLLSDRFSAERPKGSFSTLEIQRTEQGDSAMYLCASSLDLGLDNEQFFGPGTRLTVL.

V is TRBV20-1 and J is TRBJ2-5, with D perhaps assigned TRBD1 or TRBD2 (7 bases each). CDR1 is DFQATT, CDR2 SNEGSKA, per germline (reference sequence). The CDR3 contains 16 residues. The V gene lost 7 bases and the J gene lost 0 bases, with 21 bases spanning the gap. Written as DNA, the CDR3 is TGCAGTGTCAGAGACAGGGCTAGCGGAGACCAAGAGACCCAGTACTTC. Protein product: CSVRDRASGDQETQYF.

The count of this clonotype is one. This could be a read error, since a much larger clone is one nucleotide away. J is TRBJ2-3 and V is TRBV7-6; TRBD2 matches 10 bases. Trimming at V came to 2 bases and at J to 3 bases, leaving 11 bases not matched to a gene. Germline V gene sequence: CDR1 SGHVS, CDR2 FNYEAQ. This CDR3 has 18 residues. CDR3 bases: TGTGCCAGCAGCTTAACTCGGCTAGCGGGAGTGAAGACAGATACGCAGTATTTT. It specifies CASSLTRLAGVKTDTQYF.

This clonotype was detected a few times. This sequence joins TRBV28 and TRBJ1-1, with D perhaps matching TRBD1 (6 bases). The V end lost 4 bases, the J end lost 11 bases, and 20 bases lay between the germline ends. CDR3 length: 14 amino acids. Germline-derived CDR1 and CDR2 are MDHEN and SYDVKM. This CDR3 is CASSSPEGVQTAFF. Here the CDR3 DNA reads TGTGCCAGCAGTTCTCCTGAGGGGGTACAAACGGCTTTCTTT. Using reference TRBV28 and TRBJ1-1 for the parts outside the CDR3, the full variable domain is DVKVTQSSRYLVKRTGEKVFLECVQDMDHENMFWYRQDPGLGLRLIYFSYDVKMKEKGDIPEGYSVSREKKERFSLILESASTNQTSMYLCASSSPEGVQTAFFGQGTRLTVV.

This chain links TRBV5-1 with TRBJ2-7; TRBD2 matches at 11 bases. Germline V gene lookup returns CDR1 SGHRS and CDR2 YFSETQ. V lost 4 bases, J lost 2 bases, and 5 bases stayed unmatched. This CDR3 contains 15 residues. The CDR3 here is CASSSGTSGPYEQYF. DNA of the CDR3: TGCGCCAGCAGCAGCGGGACTAGCGGACCCTACGAGCAGTACTTC. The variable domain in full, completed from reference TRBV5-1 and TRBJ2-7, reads KAGVTQTPRYLIKTRGQQVTLSCSPISGHRSVSWYQQTPGQGLQFLFEYFSETQRNKGNFPGRFSGRQFSNSRSEMNVSTLELGDSALYLCASSSGTSGPYEQYFGPGTRLTVT.

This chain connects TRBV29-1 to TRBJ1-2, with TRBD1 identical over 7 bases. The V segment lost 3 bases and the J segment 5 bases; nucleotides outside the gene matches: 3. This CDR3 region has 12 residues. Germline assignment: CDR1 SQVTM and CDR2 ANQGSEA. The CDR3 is CSVEGQSYGYTF. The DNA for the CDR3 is TGCAGCGTTGAGGGACAGTCTTATGGCTACACCTTC.

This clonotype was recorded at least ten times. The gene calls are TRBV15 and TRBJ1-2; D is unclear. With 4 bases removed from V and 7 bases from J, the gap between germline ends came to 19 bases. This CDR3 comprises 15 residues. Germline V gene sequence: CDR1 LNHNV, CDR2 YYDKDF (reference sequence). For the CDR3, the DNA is TGTGCCACCAGCATTCCGGGCCTCAAGGAGGGTGGCTACACCTTC. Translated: CATSIPGLKEGGYTF.

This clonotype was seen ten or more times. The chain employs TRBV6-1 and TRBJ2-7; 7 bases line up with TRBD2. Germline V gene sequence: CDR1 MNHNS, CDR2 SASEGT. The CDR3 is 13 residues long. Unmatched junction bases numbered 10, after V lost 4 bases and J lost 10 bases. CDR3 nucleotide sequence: TGTGCCAGCAGTGTTGGGGTAGCGGGTACCCAGTACTTC. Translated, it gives CASSVGVAGTQYF.

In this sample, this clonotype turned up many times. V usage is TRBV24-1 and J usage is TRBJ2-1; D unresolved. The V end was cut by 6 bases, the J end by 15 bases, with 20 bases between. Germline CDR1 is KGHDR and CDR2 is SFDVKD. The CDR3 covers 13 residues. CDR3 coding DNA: TGTGCCACCAGTAACACAGATTCGCCTGTATGGTTCTTC. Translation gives CATSNTDSPVWFF.